This T cell receptor beta chain came from a study of T cell responses to AZD1222 COVID-19 vaccine (dated by TCRdb to the early 2020s). About the study as a whole: AZD1222 recipients with second doses at about 4 weeks or about 12 weeks were pooled, because spike-specific TCR depth and breadth did not differ between schedules. TCR sequencing covered over 230 trial participants: roughly 200 given two doses of AZD1222 and 26 given two doses of MenACWY control vaccine. Trial participants were enrolled into age subgroups of 18-55, 56-69 and 70-plus years, which contained approximately 150, 28 and 58 TCR-sequenced participants, respectively. What the study reported, not specific to this receptor: In the small 56-69-year group, the increase in depth fell short of significance, most likely because of low power. Because no day 14 peak-response samples were available, the repertoires could be characterized only after the peak T cell response. After two AZD1222 doses, both the breadth and the depth of spike-specific TCRs were significantly higher than at day 0 and than in MenACWY recipients. Conclusions about previously exposed vaccinees are limited because only six or seven AZD1222 recipients were SARS-CoV-2 seropositive at baseline. The vaccine-associated CD4 TCRs covered the entire spike protein, and the dominant responses fell in regions 160-218 and 743-854. Epitopes outside the regions mutated in the B.1.351 and B.1.1.7 variants were reportedly recognized by nearly half of the unique spike-specific TCRs. Participants were mostly white British and included more females than males, and it was suggested by the authors that clonal diversity may have been underestimated.

Explained via the paper, the time point label denotes: baseline before first vaccination. Samples from vaccinated people were obtained from the UK trials COV001 and COV002, which included a single-blind randomized controlled phase 2/3 trial of AZD1222 (ChAdOx1 nCoV-19) in healthy adults. Trial participant PBMC samples were collected at day 0 and day 28 after the second dose for TCRbeta chain sequencing. About this clone itself: It lacks a known antigen. No base qualities exist here, and no much larger clone lies one base off it.

The CDR3 regions of human TCRbeta chains were analyzed by immunosequencing. The authors processed their data as follows. Repertoire TCRs were checked for matches against a reference library of SARS-CoV-2-specific TCRs that had been generated using the MIRA antigen-specificity platform. Breadth was defined as the fraction of unique TCRs that were SARS-CoV-2-associated. Depth was defined as the fraction of total T cells that were SARS-CoV-2-associated. Each spike-specific TCR was assigned to its reactive spike region and to a CD4 or CD8 class using the MIRA data. Log10-transformed breadth and depth values were compared by one-way ANOVA with Sidak's multiple comparisons tests. The source is immuneACCESS, and TCRdb retained only in-frame sequences with V and J called. Part of the clones is not carried over; for the studies checked, unresolved V genes explain less than half of this, and the remainder is unexplained. V, J and clone size are those of that table, while D and trimming were read from the DNA. For this sample the table gives roughly 150,000 clones, of which roughly 90% were detected only once. The ten biggest clones cover under 2% of the sample.

V gives up 5 bases and J gives up 7 bases, and the segment between their germline ends measures 9 bases. Taken from the germline V gene (reference sequence), the CDR1 and CDR2 loops are MNHEY and SMNVEV. The CDR3 numbers 12 residues from cysteine through phenylalanine. This entry keeps only the CDR3 DNA: 36 bases, framed from base 1. The receptor was isolated from an adult in good health. The sample in question was peripheral blood, obtained on day 0 of AZD1222 vaccination. The rearrangement combines TRBV27 with TRBJ1-5; no D segment can be confidently identified. The CDR3 corresponds to CASSDLGQPQHF. The sequenced DNA is TGTGCCAGCAGTGACCTGGGGCAGCCCCAGCATTTT.